This T cell receptor beta chain was retrieved from a study of cytomegalovirus exposure and HLA in healthy donors. V was clipped by 1 base and J by 7 bases, with 20 bases between them. The CDR3 has 17 residues. Germline values: CDR1 SNHLY, CDR2 FYNNEI. This PCR relied on a set of 60 Vbeta primers and 13 Jbeta primers. Measured with immunoSEQ multiplex PCR; TCRdb has only the in-frame clones, and not every one. The sample consists of roughly 200,000 clones, over 70% of them appearing once. Sequences were obtained from PBMCs. The genes are TRBV2 and TRBJ2-1; D call uncertain. The TCR was taken from a man between 25 and 39 years old in good health and CMV-seronegative. The DNA of the CDR3 is TGTGCCAGCAGTGAAGGGTCGTCGTCTCCGACATTGAATGAGCAGTTCTTC. Translation gives CASSEGSSSPTLNEQFF.